A selection of T cell receptor beta chains follows, all from one sample in a study of shared T cell receptors in the human thymus. Using immunoSEQ multiplex PCR, the repertoire was profiled, and TCRdb retains in-frame clones only, with some absent. The sample lists hundreds of thousands of clones, roughly 94% seen once, with about 0.02% in the top ten. The sequenced material came from thymocytes. These receptor sequences come from a human donor. The CDR3 runs from the conserved cysteine through the conserved F or W. Each record gives: V gene, D gene, J gene, clone size, CDR3 DNA, CDR3 protein. The D gene is left open where the match is weak. The size of a clone is reported for some rows only, either as once, few or many, or as a class for expanded clones.

v_call: TRBV5-6; d_call: .; j_call: TRBJ2-7; clone_size: .; cdr3_nt: TGTGCCAGCAGCTTGCGGTCAGGATCCGAGCAGTACTTC; cdr3_aa: CASSLRSGSEQYF
v_call: TRBV4-1; d_call: TRBD1; j_call: TRBJ2-1; clone_size: .; cdr3_nt: TGCGCCAGCAGCCAGGGCCTAGACAGGGGTGTGCACAATGAGCAGTTCTTC; cdr3_aa: CASSQGLDRGVHNEQFF
v_call: TRBV27; d_call: .; j_call: TRBJ2-3; clone_size: .; cdr3_nt: TGTGCCAGCGTAAGGACAGGGAGGGGCACAGATACGCAGTATTTT; cdr3_aa: CASVRTGRGTDTQYF
v_call: TRBV28; d_call: .; j_call: TRBJ2-1; clone_size: .; cdr3_nt: TGTGCCAGCAGCCTCACCCTTGGGCAGCACAATGAGCAGTTCTTC; cdr3_aa: CASSLTLGQHNEQFF
v_call: TRBV7-2; d_call: .; j_call: TRBJ1-1; clone_size: .; cdr3_nt: TGTGCCAGCAGCTTCGGGGGCGGCGGTGAAGCTTTCTTT; cdr3_aa: CASSFGGGGEAFF
v_call: TRBV18; d_call: TRBD2; j_call: TRBJ2-7; clone_size: once; cdr3_nt: TGTGCCAGCTCACCAAGGCTAGCGGGAGGTTCCTTCTCCTACGAGCAGTACTTC; cdr3_aa: CASSPRLAGGSFSYEQYF
v_call: TRBV27; d_call: .; j_call: TRBJ2-7; clone_size: .; cdr3_nt: TGTGCCAGCAGTTTGGGAGCGAGCTCCTACGAGCAGTACTTC; cdr3_aa: CASSLGASSYEQYF
v_call: TRBV15; d_call: .; j_call: TRBJ2-7; clone_size: .; cdr3_nt: TGTGCCACCAGCAGAGCAGTTCTCCCCTACGAGCAGTACTTC; cdr3_aa: CATSRAVLPYEQYF
v_call: TRBV4-3; d_call: .; j_call: TRBJ1-5; clone_size: once; cdr3_nt: TGCGCCAGCAGCCCCTCCTGGAAGGGGGGACGCAATCAGCCCCAGCATTTT; cdr3_aa: CASSPSWKGGRNQPQHF
v_call: TRBV6-1; d_call: TRBD1; j_call: TRBJ1-1; clone_size: once; cdr3_nt: TGTGCCAGCACCTTAAGGGGGCAGCAGAACACTGAAGCTTTCTTT; cdr3_aa: CASTLRGQQNTEAFF
v_call: TRBV7-9; d_call: .; j_call: TRBJ1-6; clone_size: .; cdr3_nt: TGTGCCAGCAGCTTAGTGCAGGATCTTAATTCACCCCTCCACTTT; cdr3_aa: CASSLVQDLNSPLHF
v_call: TRBV12-5; d_call: TRBD1; j_call: TRBJ1-2; clone_size: .; cdr3_nt: TGTGCTAGTGGTTTGTGGACCCCCCCACACAGGGGGCCACCCCTTAATGGCTACACCTTC; cdr3_aa: CASGLWTPPHRGPPLNGYTF
v_call: TRBV15; d_call: TRBD2; j_call: TRBJ2-7; clone_size: .; cdr3_nt: TGTGCCACCAGCAGGCCTAGCGGGAGGGCCTACGAGCAGTACTTC; cdr3_aa: CATSRPSGRAYEQYF
v_call: TRBV19; d_call: .; j_call: TRBJ1-2; clone_size: .; cdr3_nt: TGTGCCAGTAGTATTGGTGGTCGATCGCAGGTCTATGGCTACACCTTC; cdr3_aa: CASSIGGRSQVYGYTF
v_call: TRBV10-3; d_call: TRBD2; j_call: TRBJ2-1; clone_size: .; cdr3_nt: TGTGCCATCAGTGACGGGACTAGAAACAATGAGCAGTTCTTC; cdr3_aa: CAISDGTRNNEQFF
v_call: TRBV29-1; d_call: .; j_call: TRBJ2-7; clone_size: .; cdr3_nt: TGCAGCGTTGGCCGCAGGCAAACCGAATCCTTCTCCTACGAGCAGTACTTC; cdr3_aa: CSVGRRQTESFSYEQYF
v_call: TRBV27; d_call: TRBD2; j_call: TRBJ2-1; clone_size: .; cdr3_nt: TGTGCCAGCAGTTCGACTAGCGGGGCCTACAATGAGCAGTTCTTC; cdr3_aa: CASSSTSGAYNEQFF
v_call: TRBV4-2; d_call: .; j_call: TRBJ2-7; clone_size: .; cdr3_nt: TGTGCCAGCAGCCAAGTAAAGGGTACGGAGCAGTACTTC; cdr3_aa: CASSQVKGTEQYF
v_call: TRBV2; d_call: .; j_call: TRBJ2-7; clone_size: .; cdr3_nt: TGTGCCAGCAGTGACAGGTCCTACGAGCAGTACTTC; cdr3_aa: CASSDRSYEQYF
v_call: TRBV9; d_call: TRBD2; j_call: TRBJ2-2; clone_size: .; cdr3_nt: TGTGCCAGCAGCCCCCATCGGACTAGCGGGAGGCGGGACACCGGGGAGCTGTTTTTT; cdr3_aa: CASSPHRTSGRRDTGELFF
v_call: TRBV28; d_call: .; j_call: TRBJ2-5; clone_size: .; cdr3_nt: TGTGCCAGCAGTTTCAGGGCTCAAGAGACCCAGTACTTC; cdr3_aa: CASSFRAQETQYF
v_call: TRBV2; d_call: TRBD1; j_call: TRBJ1-4; clone_size: .; cdr3_nt: TGTGCCAGCAAGGCGAGGGGGACAGGGGGCCCTAATGAAAAACTGTTTTTT; cdr3_aa: CASKARGTGGPNEKLFF
v_call: TRBV27; d_call: TRBD1; j_call: TRBJ1-3; clone_size: once; cdr3_nt: TGTGCCAGCAGCGAAGCCGGGACAGGGTCTGGAAACACCATATATTTT; cdr3_aa: CASSEAGTGSGNTIYF
v_call: TRBV28; d_call: .; j_call: TRBJ2-3; clone_size: .; cdr3_nt: TGTGCCAGCAGAGTAGGAGCCACAGATACGCAGTATTTT; cdr3_aa: CASRVGATDTQYF
v_call: TRBV27; d_call: .; j_call: TRBJ2-2; clone_size: .; cdr3_nt: TGTGCCAGCAGTTTTTGGGAAAACGGGGAGCTGTTTTTT; cdr3_aa: CASSFWENGELFF
v_call: TRBV6-5; d_call: TRBD1; j_call: TRBJ1-5; clone_size: once; cdr3_nt: TGTGCCAGCAGTACAGGGGGCTCTTATCAGCCCCAGCATTTT; cdr3_aa: CASSTGGSYQPQHF
v_call: TRBV30; d_call: .; j_call: TRBJ2-3; clone_size: .; cdr3_nt: TGTGCCTGGAGCAGGAGCGGTACGCAGTATTTT; cdr3_aa: CAWSRSGTQYF
v_call: TRBV5-1; d_call: .; j_call: TRBJ2-2; clone_size: .; cdr3_nt: TGCGCCAGCCTTGGCGCGGCGAACACCGGGGAGCTGTTTTTT; cdr3_aa: CASLGAANTGELFF
v_call: TRBV19; d_call: TRBD1; j_call: TRBJ1-1; clone_size: .; cdr3_nt: TGTGCCAGTAAACAGGGGGTGAACACTGAAGCTTTCTTT; cdr3_aa: CASKQGVNTEAFF
v_call: TRBV11-3; d_call: .; j_call: TRBJ2-6; clone_size: .; cdr3_nt: TGTGCCAGCAGCTTAGATCAGGGTGGGGTTCGCTCTGGGGCCAACGTCCTGACTTTC; cdr3_aa: CASSLDQGGVRSGANVLTF
v_call: TRBV28; d_call: .; j_call: TRBJ1-5; clone_size: .; cdr3_nt: TGTGCCAGCAGCCAAAAACCATTTAATCAGCCCCAGCATTTT; cdr3_aa: CASSQKPFNQPQHF
v_call: TRBV15; d_call: .; j_call: TRBJ2-1; clone_size: .; cdr3_nt: TGTGCCACCAGCAGAGATTTGAGATCGAGGGGGGCCTACAATGAGCAGTTCTTC; cdr3_aa: CATSRDLRSRGAYNEQFF
v_call: TRBV7-2; d_call: .; j_call: TRBJ1-1; clone_size: .; cdr3_nt: TGTGCCAGCAGCTTAGCGGATCGTCCCGAGGGGAACACTGAAGCTTTCTTT; cdr3_aa: CASSLADRPEGNTEAFF
v_call: TRBV28; d_call: TRBD2; j_call: TRBJ2-1; clone_size: once; cdr3_nt: TGTGCCAGCAGTTTATTTGATCGACTAGCGGGAGGACCGGACTACAATGAGCAGTTCTTC; cdr3_aa: CASSLFDRLAGGPDYNEQFF
v_call: TRBV6-1; d_call: .; j_call: TRBJ2-2; clone_size: .; cdr3_nt: TGTGCCAGCAGTAAAGGGGAAACCGGGGAGCTGTTTTTT; cdr3_aa: CASSKGETGELFF
v_call: TRBV5-4; d_call: .; j_call: TRBJ2-1; clone_size: .; cdr3_nt: TGTGCCAGCAGCTTCAGTTCTGCTTTTCGTATCTATCCTGAGCAGTTCTTC; cdr3_aa: CASSFSSAFRIYPEQFF
v_call: TRBV18; d_call: .; j_call: TRBJ1-2; clone_size: .; cdr3_nt: TGTGCCAGCTCGGCTGATGAAATGGGTGGCTACACCTTC; cdr3_aa: CASSADEMGGYTF
v_call: TRBV7-2; d_call: .; j_call: TRBJ2-7; clone_size: .; cdr3_nt: TGTGCCAGCATCCACTCAGGGGCTTTCCACGAGCAGTACTTC; cdr3_aa: CASIHSGAFHEQYF
v_call: TRBV25-1; d_call: .; j_call: TRBJ1-5; clone_size: .; cdr3_nt: TGTGCCACCAGGACAGCCAATCAGCCCCAGCATTTT; cdr3_aa: CATRTANQPQHF
v_call: TRBV6-1; d_call: TRBD1; j_call: TRBJ1-2; clone_size: .; cdr3_nt: TGTGCAGGGACAGGGGCAGGGTATGGCTACACCTTC; cdr3_aa: CAGTGAGYGYTF
v_call: TRBV2; d_call: .; j_call: TRBJ1-2; clone_size: .; cdr3_nt: TGTGCCAGCAGCGGGACGGCCACTGGCTACACCTTC; cdr3_aa: CASSGTATGYTF
v_call: TRBV4-2; d_call: .; j_call: TRBJ1-1; clone_size: .; cdr3_nt: TGTGCCAGCAGCCATGCCTTTGGGAGCACTGAAGCTTTCTTT; cdr3_aa: CASSHAFGSTEAFF
v_call: TRBV18; d_call: .; j_call: TRBJ1-2; clone_size: .; cdr3_nt: TGTGCCAGCTCACCCCCCGGGACACCAACGGAGGGCTACACCTTC; cdr3_aa: CASSPPGTPTEGYTF
v_call: TRBV4-3; d_call: .; j_call: TRBJ1-3; clone_size: .; cdr3_nt: TGCGCCAGCAGTCAGGGAAGAGGACCGAGGACCGCAAACACCATATATTTT; cdr3_aa: CASSQGRGPRTANTIYF
v_call: TRBV18; d_call: .; j_call: TRBJ1-3; clone_size: .; cdr3_nt: TGTGCCAGCTCACCAGCTGCAGCCGGCACCATATATTTT; cdr3_aa: CASSPAAAGTIYF
v_call: TRBV28; d_call: .; j_call: TRBJ2-5; clone_size: .; cdr3_nt: TGTGCCAGCAACCAGAGGGGCAGAATCCAAGAGACCCAGTACTTC; cdr3_aa: CASNQRGRIQETQYF
v_call: TRBV5-4; d_call: .; j_call: TRBJ1-2; clone_size: .; cdr3_nt: TGTGCCAGCAGCCCTCGGGGAGACAGATTCTATGGCTACACCTTC; cdr3_aa: CASSPRGDRFYGYTF
v_call: TRBV27; d_call: TRBD1; j_call: TRBJ2-1; clone_size: once; cdr3_nt: TGTGCCAGCAGTTTATCGCGGGACAGGAGACACAATGAGCAGTTCTTC; cdr3_aa: CASSLSRDRRHNEQFF
v_call: TRBV10-3; d_call: .; j_call: TRBJ2-3; clone_size: .; cdr3_nt: TGTGCCATCAGTGAGTCGGGCGAACGGAAGAAGACAGATACGCAGTATTTT; cdr3_aa: CAISESGERKKTDTQYF
v_call: TRBV28; d_call: TRBD1; j_call: TRBJ2-5; clone_size: .; cdr3_nt: TGTGCCAGCAGTTTCTGTCCCGACAGGGCGAGGGAAGAGACCCAGTACTTC; cdr3_aa: CASSFCPDRAREETQYF
v_call: TRBV7-9; d_call: .; j_call: TRBJ1-4; clone_size: .; cdr3_nt: TGTGCCAGCGGGGGACGGGGCGAAGGGGCTGAAAAACTGTTTTTT; cdr3_aa: CASGGRGEGAEKLFF
v_call: TRBV27; d_call: .; j_call: TRBJ1-2; clone_size: .; cdr3_nt: TGTGCCAGCAGTCGACTGACAGGCAACTATGGCTACACCTTC; cdr3_aa: CASSRLTGNYGYTF
v_call: TRBV27; d_call: .; j_call: TRBJ1-3; clone_size: .; cdr3_nt: TGTGCCAGCAGTTTGGGGGGCTCTGGAAACACCATATATTTT; cdr3_aa: CASSLGGSGNTIYF
v_call: TRBV9; d_call: .; j_call: TRBJ1-5; clone_size: .; cdr3_nt: TGTGCCTCTGGGGGGGGCAGGCAGCCCCAGCATTTT; cdr3_aa: CASGGGRQPQHF
v_call: TRBV7-8; d_call: .; j_call: TRBJ2-1; clone_size: few; cdr3_nt: TGTGCCAGCAGCTTAGCAGCGGGGCAGTTCTTC; cdr3_aa: CASSLAAGQFF
v_call: TRBV6-5; d_call: TRBD1; j_call: TRBJ2-7; clone_size: .; cdr3_nt: TGTGCCAGCAGTTCGGACAGGTCCTACGAGCAGTACTTC; cdr3_aa: CASSSDRSYEQYF
v_call: TRBV19; d_call: .; j_call: TRBJ1-5; clone_size: few; cdr3_nt: TGTGCCTACTGGCTTGACAATCAGCCCCAGCATTTT; cdr3_aa: CAYWLDNQPQHF
v_call: TRBV6-1; d_call: TRBD2; j_call: TRBJ2-1; clone_size: .; cdr3_nt: TGTGCCAGCAGTGAAAGAGCGGGGCTTAACAATGAGCAGTTCTTC; cdr3_aa: CASSERAGLNNEQFF
v_call: TRBV7-2; d_call: .; j_call: TRBJ2-3; clone_size: .; cdr3_nt: TGTGCCAGCAGCTCCATCCGAAGACCTGGCATCACAGATACGCAGTATTTT; cdr3_aa: CASSSIRRPGITDTQYF
v_call: TRBV19; d_call: .; j_call: TRBJ2-4; clone_size: .; cdr3_nt: TGTGCCAGTAAACCGTGGGAGCCGAAAAACATTCAGTACTTC; cdr3_aa: CASKPWEPKNIQYF